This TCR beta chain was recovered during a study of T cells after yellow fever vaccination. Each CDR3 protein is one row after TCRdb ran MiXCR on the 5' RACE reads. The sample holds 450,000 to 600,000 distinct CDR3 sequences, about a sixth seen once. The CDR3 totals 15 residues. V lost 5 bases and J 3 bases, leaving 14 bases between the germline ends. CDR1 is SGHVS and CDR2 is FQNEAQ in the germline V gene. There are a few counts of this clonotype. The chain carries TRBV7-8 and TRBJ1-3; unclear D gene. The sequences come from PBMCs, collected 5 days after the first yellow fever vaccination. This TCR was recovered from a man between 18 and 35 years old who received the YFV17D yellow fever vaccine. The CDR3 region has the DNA TGTGCCAGCAGCATAGAGCCTGGGTTTGGAAACACCATATATTTT. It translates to CASSIEPGFGNTIYF.